What follows are 21 T cell receptor beta chains derived from one specimen sequenced in a study of shared clonotypes between healthy human individuals. TCRdb keeps only in-frame clones here, not all; method: immunoSEQ multiplex PCR. The data hold about 2.3 million clones, with 92% observed a single time. Specimen: naive CD4+ T cells from PBMCs. As for subset: CD45RA+ positively selected. Receptor source: a man aged 18 to 30 in good health. Some clones in this sample may be carry-over from other donors' samples.

The V and J genes are TRBV7-3 and TRBJ2-7; D might be TRBD2 (6 bases). Germline V gene sequence: CDR1 SGHTA, CDR2 FQGTGA. Trimming pared 4 bases from V and 0 bases from J, leaving 16 bases between. The CDR3 contains 16 residues. The CDR3 bases are TGTGCCAGCAGCTACGGAGGGACTCCGAGCTCCTACGAGCAGTACTTC. Translating it yields CASSYGGTPSSYEQYF. Using reference TRBV7-3 and TRBJ2-7 for the parts outside the CDR3, the full variable domain is GAGVSQTPSNKVTEKGKYVELRCDPISGHTALYWYRQSLGQGPEFLIYFQGTGAADDSGLPNDRFFAVRPEGSVSTLKIQRTERGDSAVYLCASSYGGTPSSYEQYFGPGTRLTVT.

This chain links TRBV5-4 with TRBJ2-1; D unclear. Germline V lookup: CDR1 SGHNT, CDR2 YYREEE (reference sequence). V lost 0 bases and J 6 bases, leaving 7 bases between the germline ends. The CDR3 is 13 amino acids. The CDR3 bases are TGTGCCAGCAGCTTGGTAGGGATCAATGAGCAGTTCTTC. It specifies CASSLVGINEQFF.

The J gene is TRBJ2-1, the V gene TRBV5-1, with D perhaps TRBD1 (6 bases). The CDR3 spans 13 residues. Germline V gene data show CDR1 as SGHRS and CDR2 as YFSETQ. V was clipped by 5 bases and J by 8 bases, with 14 bases between them. The CDR3 DNA reads as TGCGCCAGCAGAACAGGGATGGAGGATGAGCAGTTCTTC. Protein: CASRTGMEDEQFF.

In this sample, this clone turned up once. The chain recombines TRBV5-1 with TRBJ2-1, with 14 bases fitting TRBD2. V shed 3 bases and J 7 bases; nucleotides not matched to a gene: 6. CDR1 SGHRS and CDR2 YFSETQ come from the germline V gene. The CDR3 is 16 amino acids. In nucleotides, the CDR3 is TGCGCCAGCAGCTCGGGACTAGCGGGAGCGGGTAATGAGCAGTTCTTC. Encoded protein: CASSSGLAGAGNEQFF.

The chain combines TRBV29-1 with TRBJ1-2; 7 bases are shared with TRBD1. The CDR3 contains 10 residues. Germline assignment: CDR1 SQVTM and CDR2 ANQGSEA. Trimming at V came to 4 bases and at J to 7 bases, leaving 0 bases not matched to a gene. The CDR3 DNA sequence: TGCAGCGTTGGACAGGGTGGCTACACCTTC. The encoded protein is CSVGQGGYTF.

The chain uses TRBV19 and TRBJ2-1, with a weak D call TRBD2 (6 bases). The CDR3 sequence is 15 residues long. Trimming took off 5 bases at V and 8 bases at J, with 19 bases between the two ends. Germline V gene sequence: CDR1 LNHDA, CDR2 SQIVND (reference sequence). The CDR3, as DNA: TGTGCCAGTAGTCTCCGCGGCAGGGAGGTCGATGAGCAGTTCTTC. Its translation: CASSLRGREVDEQFF.

The chain couples TRBV30 to TRBJ2-1; D gene uncertain. Germline V gene lookup returns CDR1 GTSNPN and CDR2 SVGIG (reference sequence). V was pared by 2 bases and J by 6 bases, with 8 bases between. This CDR3 spans 12 amino acids. The CDR3 reads CAWSPRFNEQFF. CDR3 DNA sequence: TGTGCCTGGAGTCCCCGGTTCAATGAGCAGTTCTTC.

V and J are TRBV11-1 and TRBJ2-1; D gene uncertain. Germline CDR1 and CDR2: SGHAT and FQDESV (reference sequence). The CDR3 runs 12 residues. The V end was cut by 5 bases, the J end by 5 bases, with 7 bases between. The CDR3 DNA reads TGTGCCAGCAGCACCTACGACAATGAGCAGTTCTTC. Its translation is CASSTYDNEQFF.

The gene calls are TRBV28 and TRBJ2-6, with a tentative D call TRBD2 (6 bases). Germline V lookup: CDR1 MDHEN, CDR2 SYDVKM. The ends were cut back, 7 bases at V and 4 bases at J, with 14 bases in the middle. The CDR3 covers 15 residues. For the CDR3, the DNA is TGTGCCAGCACGGTTGGGGGGTTCGGGGCCAACGTCCTGACTTTC. Translating it yields CASTVGGFGANVLTF. The variable domain in full, completed from reference TRBV28 and TRBJ2-6, reads DVKVTQSSRYLVKRTGEKVFLECVQDMDHENMFWYRQDPGLGLRLIYFSYDVKMKEKGDIPEGYSVSREKKERFSLILESASTNQTSMYLCASTVGGFGANVLTFGAGSRLTVL.

This clone has a single count. V is TRBV19 and J is TRBJ1-1; a possible D gene is TRBD1 (5 bases). The V end lost 5 bases, the J end lost 10 bases, and 17 bases lay between the germline ends. This CDR3 is 13 amino acids long. The germline V gene encodes CDR1 LNHDA and CDR2 SQIVND (reference sequence). In DNA, the CDR3 is TGTGCCAGTAGTGTTCAGGGCGCTAGCGGAGCTTTCTTT. This encodes CASSVQGASGAFF.

V is TRBV5-4 and J is TRBJ2-5; 12 nucleotides align to TRBD1. CDR3 length: 16 amino acids. The germline V gene has CDR1 SGHNT and CDR2 YYREEE (reference sequence). With V trimmed by 4 bases and J by 4 bases, 8 bases remained unmatched. CDR3 loop: CASSGGTGGGGETQYF. CDR3 nucleotides: TGTGCCAGCAGCGGGGGGACAGGGGGCGGCGGAGAGACCCAGTACTTC.

The V gene is TRBV5-4, the J gene TRBJ2-2; TRBD2 is a possible D gene (6 bases). The CDR3 covers 15 residues. CDR1 is SGHNT, CDR2 YYREEE, per germline (reference sequence). Trimming left V 0 bases short and J 0 bases short, with 6 bases between. The CDR3 DNA follows: TGTGCCAGCAGCTTGGCTAGCGCGAACACCGGGGAGCTGTTTTTT. It codes for CASSLASANTGELFF.

The rearrangement links TRBV6-1 to TRBJ2-6; D is unclear. Trimming took 4 bases from V and 0 from J, leaving 7 bases between them. The CDR3 is 15 amino acids. Germline V gives CDR1 MNHNS, CDR2 SASEGT. The CDR3 spells CASSVRFSGANVLTF. CDR3 nucleotide sequence: TGTGCCAGCAGTGTCAGGTTCTCTGGGGCCAACGTCCTGACTTTC.

The chain uses TRBV2 and TRBJ2-2; 7 bases are shared with TRBD2. Germline CDR1 reads SNHLY; CDR2 reads FYNNEI. The junction had 4 bases not matched to a gene; V was cut back by 3 bases and J by 3 bases. CDR3 length: 15 amino acids. Written as DNA, the CDR3 is TGTGCCAGCAGTGATCGGGGGGAGTACACCGGGGAGCTGTTTTTT. Translating gives CASSDRGEYTGELFF.

Points on this clone: Other nucleotide sequences in the sample specify the same CDR3. This chain joins TRBV6-5 and TRBJ2-2; D not certain. The V gene's germline CDR1 is MNHEY and CDR2 SVGAGI. This CDR3 comprises 12 residues. The V end lost 9 bases, the J end lost 1 base, and 6 bases lay between the germline ends. The CDR3 sequence is CASSQNTGELFF. CDR3 nucleotide sequence: TGTGCCAGTTCCCAGAACACCGGGGAGCTGTTTTTT.

The rearrangement links TRBV4-2 to TRBJ2-7, with no clear D. V gave up 0 bases and J gave up 3 bases, with 9 bases separating them. Per germline, CDR1 LGHNA and CDR2 YNFKEQ. This CDR3 is 14 amino acids long. In DNA form, the CDR3 reads TGTGCCAGCAGCCAAGAGCCCCAGTTCTACGAGCAGTACTTC. The encoded protein is CASSQEPQFYEQYF.

The rearrangement joins TRBV6-1 to TRBJ2-7; no definite D call. The CDR3 length is 12 residues. Trimming took off 4 bases at V and 6 bases at J, with 10 bases between the two ends. Germline V gene sequence: CDR1 MNHNS, CDR2 SASEGT. The CDR3 DNA follows: TGTGCCAGCAGTGCCCGTTTAAGCGAGCAGTACTTC. Translation: CASSARLSEQYF.

The V call is TRBV5-4, the J call TRBJ2-7; D unresolved. The CDR3 spans 16 residues. Trimming pared 4 bases from V and 0 bases from J, leaving 17 bases between. Germline V gene sequence: CDR1 SGHNT, CDR2 YYREEE (reference sequence). The CDR3 sequence: CASSRGSPLYSYEQYF. CDR3 nucleotide sequence: TGTGCCAGCAGCCGCGGTAGCCCGCTTTACTCCTACGAGCAGTACTTC.

This clone was detected only once. This chain links TRBV9 with TRBJ1-5, with 7 bases that match TRBD1. The germline CDR1 and CDR2 sequences are SGDLS and YYNGEE. J was trimmed by 4 bases and V by 0 bases; bases with no gene match: 4. The CDR3 loop spans 15 amino acids. CDR3 loop: CASSVAGQINQPQHF. The CDR3 DNA reads TGTGCCAGCAGCGTAGCGGGACAGATAAATCAGCCCCAGCATTTT.

The sample holds one count of this clone. The J gene is TRBJ2-7, the V gene TRBV11-2, with 8 bases fitting TRBD1. V lost 6 bases, J lost 3 bases, and 10 bases stayed unmatched. Germline assignment: CDR1 SGHAT and CDR2 FQNNGV. This CDR3 has 15 residues. CDR3 protein: CASRAPGTGVYEQYF. In DNA, the CDR3 is TGTGCCAGCAGAGCCCCCGGGACAGGCGTCTACGAGCAGTACTTC.

The gene calls are TRBV9 and TRBJ2-7; 15 bases align to TRBD2. The CDR3 is 18 residues long. The V and J ends lost 4 bases and 4 bases, in that order; junction bases with no gene match: 12. From germline, CDR1 is SGDLS and CDR2 YYNGEE. CDR3 protein: CASSLGLAGGPIDYEQYF. In DNA, the CDR3 is TGTGCCAGCAGCCTAGGACTAGCGGGAGGGCCGATTGATTACGAGCAGTACTTC.